These 21 T cell receptor beta chains were all obtained from the same sample, sequenced in a study of blood T cell repertoires in COVID-19. Using immunoSEQ multiplex PCR, the repertoire was profiled, and TCRdb retains in-frame clones only, with some absent. This sample has around 140,000 clones; just under 80% occur once, and the top ten carry about 1.8%. Sequenced material: peripheral blood. The receptor set was obtained from a woman in her sixties or seventies with acute or convalescent COVID-19.

This clone has a single count. J is TRBJ1-1 and V is TRBV5-1, with D possibly TRBD1 on 5 matching bases. Looked up from germline, CDR1 is SGHRS and CDR2 is YFSETQ. V was shortened by 0 bases and J by 1 base, with 13 bases between the two germline ends. This CDR3 is built from 16 residues. CDR3: CASSLAPGGTNTEAFF. The CDR3 coding sequence is TGCGCCAGCAGCTTGGCTCCGGGGGGGACGAACACTGAAGCTTTCTTT.

This sequence joins TRBV28 and TRBJ2-7; 7 bases fit TRBD1. Trimming at V came to 2 bases and at J to 4 bases, leaving 5 bases not matched to a gene. The CDR3 totals 14 residues. In germline, CDR1 is MDHEN, CDR2 SYDVKM. CDR3 nucleotides: TGTGCCAGCAGTTTAGTGGGACAGTTTTACGAGCAGTACTTC. Its protein product is CASSLVGQFYEQYF.

This clone was detected once. The chain has TRBV28 and TRBJ1-2; possible D gene TRBD1, 5 bases. The ends were cut back, 3 bases at V and 8 bases at J, with 13 bases in the middle. Germline CDR1 reads MDHEN; CDR2 reads SYDVKM. The CDR3 length is 13 residues. In nucleotides, the CDR3 is TGTGCCAGCAGTTTGTCGGGGGTCTACGGCTACACCTTC. Translated, it gives CASSLSGVYGYTF.

The chain joins TRBV15 to TRBJ2-1; TRBD2 might be the D (5 bases). CDR3 length: 12 residues. Looked up from germline, CDR1 is LNHNV and CDR2 is YYDKDF (reference sequence). The ends were cut back, 3 bases at V and 12 bases at J, with 12 bases in the middle. The CDR3 protein is CATSSPRGPQFF. CDR3 in DNA: TGTGCCACCAGCAGCCCCCGGGGTCCGCAGTTCTTC.

This clone appeared a few times. The chain recombines TRBV6-5 with TRBJ2-7; D is possibly TRBD1 (5 bases). Trimming stripped 6 bases from V and 2 bases from J, with 14 bases between. Germline-derived CDR1 and CDR2 are MNHEY and SVGAGI. The CDR3 contains 14 residues. The CDR3 DNA reads TGTGCCAGCAGGGCAGGGTATACAGCCTACGAGCAGTACTTC. It is translated as CASRAGYTAYEQYF.

CDR3 nucleotide sequence: TGCACCAGCAGCCAAGTTAGCGGGAGGGCCGACTACAATGAGCAGTTCTTC. This gives the protein CTSSQVSGRADYNEQFF. This sequence joins TRBV1 and TRBJ2-1; TRBD2 was called by the table and not checked on the DNA. TRBV1 is deemed a pseudogene. This CDR3 region has 17 residues.

The chain combines TRBV2 with TRBJ2-1; 7 nucleotides align to TRBD2. Germline V gene lookup returns CDR1 SNHLY and CDR2 FYNNEI. V lost 4 bases and J lost 4; bases outside the gene matches: 10. This CDR3 spans 16 amino acids. In nucleotides, the CDR3 is TGTGCCAGCAGTGCCCCGACTAGCCCCATTTACAATGAGCAGTTCTTC. This gives the protein CASSAPTSPIYNEQFF.

This clone was counted only a few times. The chain recombines TRBV6-5 with TRBJ1-6; D might be TRBD1 (5 bases). There are 14 residues in the CDR3. The V and J ends lost 6 bases and 4 bases respectively, with 10 bases between them. Germline lookup yields CDR1 MNHEY and CDR2 SVGAGI. Here the CDR3 reads CASSQGFYNSPLHF. CDR3 nucleotide sequence: TGTGCCAGCAGCCAGGGTTTTTATAATTCACCCCTCCACTTT.

CDR3 DNA: TGCGCCAGCAGCACTGGAGGGGTATCTGAAAAACTGTTTTTT. Translating gives CASSTGGVSEKLFF. The chain recombines TRBV5-1 with TRBJ1-4; D might be TRBD1 (5 bases). The V end lost 4 bases, the J end lost 7 bases, and 14 bases lay between the germline ends. This CDR3 spans 14 amino acids. The germline gives CDR1 SGHRS, CDR2 YFSETQ.

V usage is TRBV7-9 and J usage is TRBJ2-7, with D possibly TRBD1 on 6 matching bases. V was trimmed by 1 base and J by 4 bases, leaving 11 bases between them. The CDR3 length is 14 residues. Per the germline V gene, CDR1 is SEHNR and CDR2 is FQNEAQ (reference sequence). CDR3 residues: CASSLGGDRYEQYF. CDR3 nucleotides: TGTGCCAGCAGCTTAGGGGGCGACAGGTACGAGCAGTACTTC.

V and J are TRBV4-1 and TRBJ2-5; 7 bases are a match to TRBD2. CDR1 is MGHRA and CDR2 is YSYEKL in the germline V gene. CDR3 length: 14 amino acids. V was pared by 2 bases and J by 4 bases, with 4 bases of the junction left unmatched. CDR3 residues: CASSQRGDIETQYF. Written as DNA, the CDR3 is TGCGCCAGCAGCCAACGGGGGGATATAGAGACCCAGTACTTC.

This chain links TRBV30 with TRBJ1-1; TRBD1 is a possible D gene (5 bases). The V gene lost 3 bases and the J gene lost 0 bases, with 14 bases spanning the gap. This CDR3 region has 15 residues. CDR1 and CDR2 (germline): GTSNPN, SVGIG (reference sequence). The CDR3 bases are TGTGCCTGGAGCCGAAGGGGAAGCATGAACACTGAAGCTTTCTTT. Translation: CAWSRRGSMNTEAFF.

A few counts support this clone. This sequence joins TRBV6-5 and TRBJ1-3; D not resolved. Germline V gives CDR1 MNHEY, CDR2 SVGAGI. V lost 6 bases and J lost 0, with 9 bases in between. The CDR3 runs 14 residues. CDR3 nucleotide sequence: TGTGCCAGCAGACTCCCGGGCTCTGGAAACACCATATATTTT. It is translated as CASRLPGSGNTIYF.

J is TRBJ2-3 and V is TRBV18; TRBD2 matches 8 bases. The V gene end was trimmed by 5 bases and the J gene end by 1 base; junction bases not matched to a gene: 5. Germline lookup yields CDR1 KGHSH and CDR2 LQKENI. The CDR3 runs to 15 residues. CDR3 sequence: CASSGTSGGTDTQYF. CDR3 DNA sequence: TGTGCCAGCTCAGGAACTAGCGGAGGCACAGATACGCAGTATTTT.

The chain couples TRBV28 to TRBJ2-2; D is possibly TRBD1 (6 bases). Germline V gene lookup returns CDR1 MDHEN and CDR2 SYDVKM. The CDR3 runs 15 residues. Trimming took 5 bases from V and 0 from J, leaving 10 bases between them. The CDR3 nucleotides read TGTGCCAGCAGTAGGACAGTCTCGAACACCGGGGAGCTGTTTTTT. Translating gives CASSRTVSNTGELFF. The entire variable domain, with the rest obtained from reference TRBV28 and TRBJ2-2, is as follows: DVKVTQSSRYLVKRTGEKVFLECVQDMDHENMFWYRQDPGLGLRLIYFSYDVKMKEKGDIPEGYSVSREKKERFSLILESASTNQTSMYLCASSRTVSNTGELFFGEGSRLTVL.

V and J are TRBV18 and TRBJ1-4, with 7 bases that match TRBD1. Trimming took 6 bases from V and 3 from J; bases not matched to a gene: 10. The CDR3 is 16 amino acids. From germline, CDR1 is KGHSH and CDR2 LQKENI. The CDR3 here is CASSPVAGTANEKLFF. CDR3 sequence (DNA): TGTGCCAGCTCTCCTGTCGCTGGGACAGCTAATGAAAAACTGTTTTTT.

This clone appeared once. This sequence joins TRBV19 and TRBJ2-2, with D possibly matching TRBD2 (6 bases). Trimming removed 4 bases at V and 6 bases at J, with 21 bases between. This CDR3 region has 17 residues. Germline-derived CDR1 and CDR2 are LNHDA and SQIVND (reference sequence). CDR3 bases: TGTGCCAGTAGTACGATAAGACTAGTTAATAATCCCGGGGAGCTGTTTTTT. As protein: CASSTIRLVNNPGELFF.

With respect to this clone: This sequence may be a read error, since a much larger clone differs from it by one base. At the DNA level, this CDR3 is encoded by other sequences in the same sample as well. This rearrangement joins TRBV6-6 to TRBJ1-1; D might be TRBD1 (5 bases). The CDR3 covers 15 residues. Per germline, CDR1 MNHNY and CDR2 SVGAGI (reference sequence). For the CDR3, the DNA is TGTGCCAGCACCCTAGTTGGGGGGGAGGGCACTGAAGCCTTCTTT. This sequence encodes CASTLVGGEGTEAFF.

The chain combines TRBV5-1 with TRBJ1-2; tentative D call: TRBD1 (5 bases). Germline V gives CDR1 SGHRS, CDR2 YFSETQ. CDR3 size: 12 residues. Trimming cost V 5 bases and J 11 bases, with 16 bases left between them. The CDR3, as DNA: TGCGCCAGCAGTTGGGACTTAGTTCGTTACACCTTC. Translation: CASSWDLVRYTF.

V usage is TRBV18 and J usage is TRBJ2-6; 10 nucleotides match TRBD1. The CDR3 is 19 amino acids. The germline CDR1 and CDR2 sequences are KGHSH and LQKENI. Trimming took 2 bases from V and 0 from J; bases not matched to a gene: 7. This CDR3 is CASSPGTGAFLSGANVLTF. The CDR3 bases are TGTGCCAGCTCACCAGGGACAGGGGCCTTTCTCTCTGGGGCCAACGTCCTGACTTTC.

Here the CDR3 reads CASSQEGGSSYNEQFF. The DNA of the CDR3 is TGTGCCAGCAGCCAAGAAGGCGGGAGCTCCTACAATGAGCAGTTCTTC. The J gene is TRBJ2-1, the V gene TRBV3-1 (or the pseudogene TRBV3-2); 7 bases line up with TRBD2. The CDR3 covers 16 residues. Germline V lookup: CDR1 LGHDT, CDR2 YNNKEL (reference sequence). V dropped 0 bases and J dropped 0; count of bases not matched to a gene: 2.